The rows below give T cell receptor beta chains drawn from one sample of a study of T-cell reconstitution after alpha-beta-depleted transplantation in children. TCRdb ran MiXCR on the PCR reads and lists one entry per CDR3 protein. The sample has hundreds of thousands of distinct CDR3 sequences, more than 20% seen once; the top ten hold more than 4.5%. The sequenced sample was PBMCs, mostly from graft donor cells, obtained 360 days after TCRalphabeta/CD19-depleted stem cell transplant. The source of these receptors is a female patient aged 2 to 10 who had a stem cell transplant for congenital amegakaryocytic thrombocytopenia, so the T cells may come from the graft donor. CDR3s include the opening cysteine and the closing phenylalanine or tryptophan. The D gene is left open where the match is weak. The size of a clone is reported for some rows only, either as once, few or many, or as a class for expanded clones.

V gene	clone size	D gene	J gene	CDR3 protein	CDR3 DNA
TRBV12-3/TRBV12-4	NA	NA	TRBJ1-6	CASSLGTADSPLHF	TGTGCCAGCAGTTTAGGTACAGCGGATTCACCCCTCCACTTT
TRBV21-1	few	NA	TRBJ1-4	CASSNGNRGRSEKLFF	TGTGCCAGCAGCAACGGGAACAGGGGGCGAAGTGAAAAACTGTTTTTT
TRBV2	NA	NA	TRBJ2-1	CASSSRAGFNEQFF	TGTGCCAGCAGTAGCCGGGCTGGGTTCAATGAGCAGTTCTTC
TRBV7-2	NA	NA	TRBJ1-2	CASSLWGRGGYTF	TGTGCCAGCAGCTTATGGGGGCGGGGTGGCTACACCTTC
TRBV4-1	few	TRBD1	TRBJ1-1	CASSRVQGAWTEAFF	TGCGCCAGCAGCCGAGTGCAGGGGGCTTGGACTGAAGCTTTCTTT
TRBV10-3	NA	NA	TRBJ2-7	CAIKQGMGYEQYF	TGTGCCATCAAGCAGGGGATGGGCTACGAGCAGTACTTC
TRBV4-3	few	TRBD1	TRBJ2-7	CASSQRTGVYEQYF	TGCGCCAGCAGCCAAAGGACAGGGGTCTACGAGCAGTACTTC
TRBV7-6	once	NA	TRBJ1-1	CASTRPPDRQLTEAFF	TGTGCCAGCACCCGACCCCCAGACAGGCAGCTTACTGAAGCTTTCTTT
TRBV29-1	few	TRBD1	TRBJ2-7	CSVGQSYEQYF	TGCAGCGTGGGACAGTCCTACGAGCAGTACTTC
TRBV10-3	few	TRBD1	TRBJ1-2	CAIKGQGTYGYTF	TGTGCCATCAAAGGACAGGGGACCTATGGCTACACCTTC
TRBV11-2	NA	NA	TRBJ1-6	CASSFLVTGHSPLHF	TGTGCCAGCAGCTTTTTAGTGACAGGTCACTCACCCCTCCACTTT
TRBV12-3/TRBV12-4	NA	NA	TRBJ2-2	CASSLSGRATGELFF	TGTGCCAGCAGTTTATCGGGCCGGGCTACCGGGGAGCTGTTTTTT
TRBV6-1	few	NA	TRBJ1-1	CASRPTFGRITEAFF	TGTGCCAGCAGACCTACCTTTGGGCGGATCACTGAAGCTTTCTTT
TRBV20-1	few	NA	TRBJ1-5	CSAIKGPGPISNQPQHF	TGCAGTGCTATCAAGGGTCCGGGGCCAATTAGCAATCAGCCCCAGCATTTT
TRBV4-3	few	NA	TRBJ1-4	CASSPDSHPMWTNEKLFF	TGCGCCAGCAGCCCGGACAGCCACCCTATGTGGACTAATGAAAAACTGTTTTTT
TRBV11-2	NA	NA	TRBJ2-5	CASSTGVEETQYF	TGTGCCAGCAGCACGGGGGTAGAGGAGACCCAGTACTTC
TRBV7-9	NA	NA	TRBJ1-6	CASSLGGVNSPLHF	TGTGCCAGCAGCTTAGGGGGTGTTAATTCACCCCTCCACTTT
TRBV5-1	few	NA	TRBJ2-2	CASKPTQPGGELFF	TGCGCCAGCAAGCCAACGCAACCGGGCGGGGAGCTGTTTTTT
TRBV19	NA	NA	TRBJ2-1	CASSIERWSSYNEQFF	TGTGCCAGTAGTATCGAGCGGTGGAGCTCCTACAATGAGCAGTTCTTC
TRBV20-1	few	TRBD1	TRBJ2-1	CSAKHIRQGSYNEQFF	TGCAGTGCCAAACACATCCGACAGGGAAGCTACAATGAGCAGTTCTTC
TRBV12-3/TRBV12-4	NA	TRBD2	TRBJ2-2	CASGGVGELFF	TGTGCCAGCGGGGGGGTTGGGGAGCTGTTTTTT
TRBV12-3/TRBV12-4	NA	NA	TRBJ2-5	CASSLEGTGRETQYF	TGTGCCAGCAGTTTAGAGGGAACGGGGCGGGAGACCCAGTACTTC
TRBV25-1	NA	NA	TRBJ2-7	CASSGTLDSYEQYF	TGTGCCAGCAGCGGGACGCTGGATTCCTACGAGCAGTACTTC
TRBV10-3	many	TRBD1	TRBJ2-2	CAISAGQGRTGELFF	TGTGCCATCAGCGCTGGACAGGGGCGGACCGGGGAGCTGTTTTTT
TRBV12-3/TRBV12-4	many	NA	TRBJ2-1	CASSFQPRARRNEQFF	TGTGCCAGCAGTTTCCAGCCAAGGGCCAGGAGGAATGAGCAGTTCTTC
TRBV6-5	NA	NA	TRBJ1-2	CASRWGGYGYTF	TGTGCCAGCAGGTGGGGGGGCTATGGCTACACCTTC
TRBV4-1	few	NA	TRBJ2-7	CASSHRTGYEQYF	TGCGCCAGCAGCCATCGGACCGGCTACGAGCAGTACTTC
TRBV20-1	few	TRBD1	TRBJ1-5	CSASPGQGNQPQHF	TGCAGTGCCTCTCCGGGACAGGGCAATCAGCCCCAGCATTTT
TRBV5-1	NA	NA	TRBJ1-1	CASSLLGEILNTEAFF	TGCGCCAGCAGCTTGTTAGGAGAAATTTTGAACACTGAAGCTTTCTTT
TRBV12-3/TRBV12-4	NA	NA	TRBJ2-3	CASSLVMGTVSNRGETVSTDTQYF	TGTGCCAGCAGTTTAGTTATGGGGACCGTAAGCAACCGAGGAGAAACCGTTAGCACAGATACGCAGTATTTT
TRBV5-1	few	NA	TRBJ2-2	CASSPRTGELFF	TGCGCCAGCAGCCCACGAACCGGGGAGCTGTTTTTT
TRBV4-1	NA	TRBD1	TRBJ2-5	CASSQNLGQGRASTQYF	TGCGCCAGCAGCCAAAACTTGGGACAGGGGAGAGCTTCGACCCAGTACTTC
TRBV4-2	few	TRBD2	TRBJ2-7	CASSQPRGEPYEQYF	TGTGCCAGCAGCCAACCTCGGGGGGAACCCTACGAGCAGTACTTC
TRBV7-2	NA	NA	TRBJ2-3	CASSLVGGVFTDTQYF	TGTGCCAGCAGCTTAGTCGGGGGTGTTTTCACAGATACGCAGTATTTT
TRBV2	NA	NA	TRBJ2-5	CASSEGPKIRETQYF	TGTGCCAGCAGTGAAGGGCCAAAAATCAGGGAGACCCAGTACTTC
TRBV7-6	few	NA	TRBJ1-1	CASSPLWRREAFF	TGTGCCAGCAGCCCACTATGGCGCCGTGAAGCTTTCTTT
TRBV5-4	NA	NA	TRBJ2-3	CASSLSWGQDTQYF	TGTGCCAGCAGCTTGAGTTGGGGGCAGGATACGCAGTATTTT
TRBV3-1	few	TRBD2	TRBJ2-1	CASSQDRTSGGSYNEQFF	TGTGCCAGCAGCCAAGATCGAACTAGCGGAGGCTCCTACAATGAGCAGTTCTTC
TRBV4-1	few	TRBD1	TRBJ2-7	CASSQDRDSGGWEQYF	TGCGCCAGCAGCCAAGATCGGGACAGCGGAGGCTGGGAGCAGTACTTC
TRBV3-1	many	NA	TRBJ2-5	CASSQGRFGTQYF	TGTGCCAGCAGCCAAGGCAGGTTTGGGACCCAGTACTTC
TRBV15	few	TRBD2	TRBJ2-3	CATSREAGEADTQYF	TGTGCCACCAGCAGGGAAGCGGGAGAGGCAGATACGCAGTATTTT
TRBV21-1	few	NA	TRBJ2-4	CASSTPYGSQDIQYF	TGTGCCAGCAGCACACCGTACGGGTCCCAGGACATTCAGTACTTC
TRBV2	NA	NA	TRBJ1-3	CASSASSGNTIYF	TGTGCCAGCAGTGCGAGTTCTGGAAACACCATATATTTT
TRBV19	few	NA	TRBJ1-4	CASSIDRINEKLFF	TGTGCCAGTAGTATAGATCGGATTAATGAAAAACTGTTTTTT
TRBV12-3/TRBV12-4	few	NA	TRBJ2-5	CASSLHRDSQFGETQYF	TGTGCCAGCAGTCTCCATCGGGACTCCCAATTTGGAGAGACCCAGTACTTC
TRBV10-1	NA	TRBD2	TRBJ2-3	CASSETLAGRHGNADTQYF	TGCGCCAGCAGTGAAACCCTAGCGGGGAGGCACGGGAACGCAGATACGCAGTATTTT
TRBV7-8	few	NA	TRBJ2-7	CASSLEHFPYEQYF	TGTGCCAGCAGCTTAGAACACTTTCCCTACGAGCAGTACTTC
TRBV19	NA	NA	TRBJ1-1	CASSKGGVTEAFF	TGTGCCAGTAGCAAGGGGGGGGTGACTGAAGCTTTCTTT
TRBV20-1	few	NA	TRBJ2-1	CSAWERGSYNEQFF	TGCAGTGCGTGGGAGAGGGGGTCCTACAATGAGCAGTTCTTC
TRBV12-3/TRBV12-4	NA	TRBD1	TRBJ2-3	CASSALGAGGSDTQYF	TGTGCCAGCAGTGCACTTGGGGCAGGGGGCTCAGATACGCAGTATTTT
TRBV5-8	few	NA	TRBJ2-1	CASSFVGSRYEQFF	TGTGCCAGCAGCTTCGTCGGGAGTAGGTATGAGCAGTTCTTC